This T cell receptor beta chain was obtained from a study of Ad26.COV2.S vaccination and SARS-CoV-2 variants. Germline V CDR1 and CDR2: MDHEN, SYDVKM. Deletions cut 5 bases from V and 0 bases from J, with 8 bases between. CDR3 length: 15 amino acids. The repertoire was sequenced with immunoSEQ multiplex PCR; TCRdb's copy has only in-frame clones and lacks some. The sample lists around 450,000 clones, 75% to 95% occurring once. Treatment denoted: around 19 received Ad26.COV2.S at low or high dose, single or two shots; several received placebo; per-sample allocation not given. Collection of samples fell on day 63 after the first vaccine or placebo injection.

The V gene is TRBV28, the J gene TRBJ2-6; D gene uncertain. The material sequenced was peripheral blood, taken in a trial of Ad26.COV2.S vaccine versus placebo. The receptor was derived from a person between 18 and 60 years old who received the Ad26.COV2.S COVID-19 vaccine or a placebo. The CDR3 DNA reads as TGTGCCAGCAGTGGAAGCGTCTCTGGGGCCAACGTCCTGACTTTC. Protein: CASSGSVSGANVLTF. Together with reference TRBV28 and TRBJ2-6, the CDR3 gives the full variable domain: DVKVTQSSRYLVKRTGEKVFLECVQDMDHENMFWYRQDPGLGLRLIYFSYDVKMKEKGDIPEGYSVSREKKERFSLILESASTNQTSMYLCASSGSVSGANVLTFGAGSRLTVL.